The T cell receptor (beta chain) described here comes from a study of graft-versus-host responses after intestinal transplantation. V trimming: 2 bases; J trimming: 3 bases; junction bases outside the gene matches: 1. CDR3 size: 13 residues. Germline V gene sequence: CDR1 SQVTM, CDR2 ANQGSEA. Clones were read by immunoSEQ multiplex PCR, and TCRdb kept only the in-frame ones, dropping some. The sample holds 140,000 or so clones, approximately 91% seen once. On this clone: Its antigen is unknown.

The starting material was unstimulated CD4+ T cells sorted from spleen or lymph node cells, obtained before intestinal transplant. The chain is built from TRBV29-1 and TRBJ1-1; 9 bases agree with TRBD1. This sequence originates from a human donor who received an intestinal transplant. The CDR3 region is CSVETGGYTEAFF. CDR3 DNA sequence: TGCAGCGTTGAAACAGGGGGCTACACTGAAGCTTTCTTT.